This T cell receptor (beta chain) is from a study of OX40 agonist ivuxolimab in advanced cancers. Study details: Two cutaneous melanoma patients and one hepatocellular carcinoma patient, three in all, had partial responses.

Repertoires were generated with immunoSEQ multiplex PCR, while TCRdb's copy carries only in-frame clones and drops some. This sample has around 60,000 clones, with approximately 91% found just once. The receptor comes from an adult with an advanced solid tumor such as melanoma, head and neck, liver or kidney cancer. The sample here was CD4+ or CD8+ T cells sorted from blood, taken in a trial of the OX40 agonist ivuxolimab.

As DNA, the CDR3 is TGTGCCAGCAGAACCAGGACAGGGGGCAGAGATACGCAGTATTTT. Translation: CASRTRTGGRDTQYF. This chain joins TRBV28 and TRBJ2-3; 11 bases line up with TRBD1. The CDR3 is 15 residues long. Germline loops: CDR1 MDHEN, CDR2 SYDVKM. V was pared by 6 bases and J by 5 bases, with 7 bases of the junction left unmatched.